Shown below are 23 T cell receptor beta chains from a single sample sequenced in a study of OX40 agonist ivuxolimab in advanced cancers. TCRdb's copy holds only in-frame clones and misses some; the assay was immunoSEQ multiplex PCR. The sample includes tens of thousands of clones, around 85% of them seen just once. The sample consisted of CD4+ or CD8+ T cells sorted from blood, taken in a trial of the OX40 agonist ivuxolimab. Receptors were obtained from an adult with an advanced solid tumor such as melanoma, head and neck, liver or kidney cancer.

This chain links TRBV19 with TRBJ2-7, with 9 bases identical to TRBD1. Germline CDR1 reads LNHDA; CDR2 reads SQIVND (reference sequence). V was pared by 1 base and J by 4 bases, with 5 bases of the junction left unmatched. CDR3 length equals 15 residues. The CDR3 DNA sequence: TGTGCCAGTAGTATAGCGGACAGGGGCCTATACGAGCAGTACTTC. Its translation: CASSIADRGLYEQYF.

V is TRBV10-3 and J is TRBJ2-5, with 12 bases identical to TRBD2. Trimming removed 5 bases from V and 4 bases from J; junction bases left unmatched: 2. The CDR3 extends over 14 amino acids. Looked up from germline, CDR1 is ENHRY and CDR2 is SYGVKD. In DNA form, the CDR3 reads TGTGCCATCAGTAGGGGACTAGCGGGAGAGACCCAGTACTTC. It encodes CAISRGLAGETQYF.

This clone was seen only once. The gene calls are TRBV4-1 and TRBJ2-2; 8 bases are a match to TRBD1. The length of the CDR3 is 17 residues. The trim removed 1 base at V and 6 bases at J, leaving 10 bases unmatched. Germline CDR1 is MGHRA and CDR2 is YSYEKL. CDR3 coding DNA: TGCGCCAGCAGCCAAGGGGGTTCAGGGGGCGCTTCCGGGGAGCTGTTTTTT. As protein: CASSQGGSGGASGELFF.

Comment on this clone: This same CDR3 is encoded by further DNA sequences in the sample. The V and J genes are TRBV6-5 and TRBJ2-7; a weak D match, TRBD1 (5 bases). V was shortened by 4 bases and J by 7 bases, with 23 bases between the two germline ends. Germline CDR1 is MNHEY and CDR2 is SVGAGI. The CDR3 totals 16 residues. The CDR3 region has the DNA TGTGCCAGCAGTTCCCGACAAGGGGCATACGTACGAGAGCAGTACTTC. This translates into CASSSRQGAYVREQYF.

The J gene is TRBJ2-5, the V gene TRBV6-1; D possibly corresponds to TRBD1 (6 bases). CDR1 and CDR2 from the germline V gene are MNHNS and SASEGT. Trimming pared 6 bases from V and 5 bases from J, leaving 19 bases between. This CDR3 comprises 15 residues. This CDR3 is CASSGIRGLKETQYF. CDR3 sequence (DNA): TGTGCCAGCAGCGGTATCAGGGGATTGAAGGAGACCCAGTACTTC.

This chain joins TRBV29-1 and TRBJ2-5; D uncertain. CDR1 and CDR2 from the germline V gene are SQVTM and ANQGSEA. CDR3 length equals 12 residues. V shed 3 bases and J shed 1 base, with 6 bases lying between them. As DNA, the CDR3 is TGCAGCGTTGACCGGGCCCAAGAGACCCAGTACTTC. Protein product: CSVDRAQETQYF. Complete variable domain (other parts from reference TRBV29-1 and TRBJ2-5): SAVISQKPSRDICQRGTSLTIQCQVDSQVTMMFWYRQQPGQSLTLIATANQGSEATYESGFVIDKFPISRPNLTFSTLTVSNMSPEDSSIYLCSVDRAQETQYFGPGTRLLVL.

The chain carries TRBV5-5 and TRBJ1-1; possibly TRBD1 for D (5 bases). The germline V gene has CDR1 SGHKS and CDR2 YYEKEE (reference sequence). V lost 8 bases to trimming and J lost 5 bases, with 10 bases between them. CDR3 length: 11 residues. CDR3 loop: CASRGRTEAFF. CDR3 nucleotide sequence: TGTGCCAGTAGGGGTCGGACTGAAGCTTTCTTT.

This clone was observed a few times. This rearrangement joins TRBV27 to TRBJ2-1; 9 nucleotides match TRBD2. J gave up 7 bases and V 5 bases, and 15 bases lay outside the gene matches. In germline, CDR1 is MNHEY, CDR2 SMNVEV (reference sequence). CDR3 size: 17 residues. CDR3 coding DNA: TGTGCCAGCAGTCCTTTAGCGGGAGCCCTTGGGGCGAATGAGCAGTTCTTC. Protein product: CASSPLAGALGANEQFF.

The chain combines TRBV7-9 with TRBJ1-2; D is possibly TRBD1 (5 bases). The CDR3 loop spans 16 amino acids. The germline V gene has CDR1 SEHNR and CDR2 FQNEAQ (reference sequence). V was trimmed by 4 bases and J by 7 bases, leaving 22 bases between them. This CDR3 reads CASSSQQEQAITGYTF. The CDR3 DNA reads as TGTGCCAGCAGCTCCCAACAGGAACAGGCCATCACTGGCTACACCTTC.

The rearrangement links TRBV2 to TRBJ2-7; tentatively, D is TRBD2 (5 bases). This CDR3 comprises 12 residues. V shed 6 bases and J shed 5 bases, with 11 bases lying between them. CDR1 SNHLY and CDR2 FYNNEI come from the germline V gene. CDR3 amino acids: CASRRGSHEQYF. Here the CDR3 DNA reads TGTGCCAGCAGAAGAGGGAGCCACGAGCAGTACTTC.

The rearrangement links TRBV10-3 to TRBJ1-6; D call uncertain. The CDR3 consists of 12 residues. Germline V gene lookup returns CDR1 ENHRY and CDR2 SYGVKD. V lost 3 bases, J lost 9 bases, and 6 bases lay in between. CDR3 in amino acids: CAISDRSSPLHF. CDR3 coding DNA: TGTGCCATCAGTGATAGGTCTTCACCCCTCCACTTT.

The count of this clone is one. The chain has TRBV30 and TRBJ1-2; 9 bases align to TRBD1. CDR1 GTSNPN and CDR2 SVGIG come from the germline V gene (reference sequence). The trim removed 7 bases at V and 4 bases at J, leaving 4 bases unmatched. There are 12 residues in the CDR3. CDR3: CAFTGGGYGYTF. DNA of the CDR3: TGTGCCTTTACAGGGGGCGGCTATGGCTACACCTTC.

The gene calls are TRBV6-5 and TRBJ2-3; D gene ambiguous. This CDR3 has 13 amino acids. Germline lookup yields CDR1 MNHEY and CDR2 SVGAGI. The V end lost 2 bases, the J end lost 3 bases, and 6 bases lay between the germline ends. The CDR3 nucleotides are TGTGCCAGCAGTTACGAGGTGACAGATACGCAGTATTTT. Its translation is CASSYEVTDTQYF.

The chain employs TRBV4-3 and TRBJ2-7; TRBD2 might be the D (6 bases). Germline-derived CDR1 and CDR2 are LGHNA and YSLEER. The CDR3 loop spans 14 amino acids. Trimming removed 0 bases at V and 4 bases at J, with 10 bases between. In DNA form, the CDR3 reads TGCGCCAGCAGCCAAGATCGGAGGGGATACGAGCAGTACTTC. Protein product: CASSQDRRGYEQYF.

V usage is TRBV10-3 and J usage is TRBJ2-5; D unclear. Per germline, CDR1 ENHRY and CDR2 SYGVKD. V dropped 0 bases and J dropped 4 bases, with 3 bases sitting between them. There are 12 residues in the CDR3. CDR3 sequence reads: CAISESIETQYF. The CDR3 DNA sequence: TGTGCCATCAGTGAGTCAATAGAGACCCAGTACTTC.

The chain recombines TRBV2 with TRBJ2-6, with 8 bases that match TRBD2. This CDR3 comprises 16 residues. J gave up 0 bases and V 7 bases, and 5 bases lay outside the gene matches. CDR1 is SNHLY, CDR2 FYNNEI, per germline. The CDR3 reads CASKSSGSSGANVLTF. CDR3 coding DNA: TGTGCCAGCAAATCCAGCGGGAGCTCTGGGGCCAACGTCCTGACTTTC.

This clone was seen a few times. The chain combines TRBV10-2 with TRBJ2-1; D is unresolved. V shed 0 bases and J shed 10 bases, with 7 bases lying between them. CDR1 is WSHSY and CDR2 is SAAADI in the germline V gene. There are 12 residues in the CDR3. CDR3 coding DNA: TGCGCCAGCAGTGAGTCTGTTCTAGAGCAGTTCTTC. Its translation: CASSESVLEQFF.

This chain links TRBV6-1 with TRBJ1-1; D not certain. Germline V lookup: CDR1 MNHNS, CDR2 SASEGT. V was shortened by 3 bases and J by 7 bases, with 9 bases between the two germline ends. The length of the CDR3 is 12 residues. The chain's CDR3 is CASSEGWVEAFF. DNA of the CDR3: TGTGCCAGCAGTGAGGGTTGGGTTGAAGCTTTCTTT.

The chain links TRBV11-3 to TRBJ2-7; tentatively, D is TRBD2 (7 bases). The germline V gene has CDR1 SGHNT and CDR2 YENEEA. The CDR3 spans 14 residues. V was shortened by 7 bases and J by 7 bases, with 20 bases between the two germline ends. The CDR3 is CASTYGGGAGEQYF. In nucleotides, the CDR3 is TGTGCCAGCACCTATGGGGGGGGCGCGGGTGAGCAGTACTTC.

The rearrangement links TRBV27 to TRBJ2-7; 8 nucleotides agree with TRBD1. CDR1 is MNHEY and CDR2 is SMNVEV in the germline V gene (reference sequence). The V gene end was trimmed by 4 bases and the J gene end by 7 bases; junction bases not matched to a gene: 3. The CDR3 covers 12 residues. CDR3 residues: CASSWDRSEQYF. CDR3 in DNA: TGTGCCAGCAGTTGGGACAGGTCAGAGCAGTACTTC.

The genes are TRBV4-1 and TRBJ2-5; tentatively, D is TRBD2 (5 bases). In germline, CDR1 is MGHRA, CDR2 YSYEKL. This CDR3 has 14 amino acids. V shed 0 bases and J shed 5 bases, with 10 bases lying between them. CDR3 amino acids: CASSQDRGLETQYF. The DNA for the CDR3 is TGCGCCAGCAGCCAAGATCGAGGGTTGGAGACCCAGTACTTC.

This clone was seen once. J is TRBJ2-5 and V is TRBV5-8; TRBD2 matches at 8 bases. Germline CDR1 and CDR2: SGHTS and YDEGEE. V lost 3 bases and J lost 4; bases outside the gene matches: 5. This CDR3 spans 14 amino acids. CDR3: CASSSIAGSETQYF. The CDR3 DNA sequence: TGTGCCAGCAGCTCGATAGCGGGATCAGAGACCCAGTACTTC.

The chain couples TRBV5-4 to TRBJ2-5; the match to TRBD1 covers 12 bases. CDR3 size: 16 residues. V shed 0 bases, J shed 6 bases, and the junction held 6 bases outside the gene matches. Germline CDR1 and CDR2: SGHNT and YYREEE (reference sequence). The CDR3 nucleotides read TGTGCCAGCAGCTTGGAGGGACAGGGGGCTGGAAAGACCCAGTACTTC. This codes for CASSLEGQGAGKTQYF.